The rows below give T cell receptor beta chains drawn from one sample of a study of blood T cell repertoires in COVID-19. The assay was immunoSEQ multiplex PCR, and TCRdb's table has in-frame clones only and misses some. Among roughly 220,000 clones listed, just over 85% were seen once. Sample: PBMCs or T cells enriched from blood (not recorded which). The receptors shown here come from a woman aged 50 to 65 with acute COVID-19. CDR3s include the opening cysteine and the closing phenylalanine or tryptophan. Rows give clone size only sometimes, using once, few, many, or a class for an expanded clone.

abundance: -
v_gene: TRBV7-9
CDR3aa: CASSLGRGGSTEAFF

abundance: -
v_gene: TRBV18
CDR3aa: CASSPTIPLSWEGSGDTQYF

abundance: -
v_gene: TRBV28
CDR3aa: CATQLGATYEQYF

abundance: -
v_gene: TRBV6-4
CDR3aa: CASSGESNQPQHF

abundance: once
v_gene: TRBV12-3/TRBV12-4
CDR3aa: CASSLTGIALHF

abundance: -
v_gene: TRBV12-3/TRBV12-4
CDR3aa: CASTFRGNQPQHF

abundance: -
v_gene: TRBV28
CDR3aa: CASSSQGLLSSYNEQFF

abundance: -
v_gene: TRBV7-9
CDR3aa: CASSRDRVGELFF

abundance: -
v_gene: TRBV12-3/TRBV12-4
CDR3aa: CASSNTGDQPQHF

abundance: -
v_gene: TRBV7-3
CDR3aa: CASSLIGAGGPYNEQFF

abundance: -
v_gene: TRBV24-1
CDR3aa: CATSDPRSRRGYNEQFF

abundance: once
v_gene: TRBV5-8
CDR3aa: CASSLGVAGLNQPQHF

abundance: -
v_gene: TRBV19
CDR3aa: CASSWGVNTGELFF